The 15 T cell receptor beta chains below all came from one sample that was sequenced in a study of blood T cells in healthy people across ages. Next came a second PCR, run for about 7 to 11 cycles, which used a sample-barcoded 5' primer along with a J-beta primer mix. TCRdb redid the calling of the 5' RACE reads with MiXCR, one entry per CDR3 protein. There are around 1.7 million distinct CDR3 sequences in the sample; about 30% occur only once, and 7.7% lies in the top ten. Specimen: blood. The receptors were sampled from a woman aged 25 to 45 in good health.

About this clonotype itself: It is likely a read error, because the conserved phenylalanine at the end of the CDR3 is missing. V is TRBV6-1 and J is TRBJ2-1, with 9 bases that match TRBD2. The CDR3 has 14 residues. Germline CDR1 and CDR2: MNHNS and SASEGT. V gave up 7 bases and J gave up 7 bases; unmatched junction bases: 8. CDR3 residues: CASTLRGRANEQFC. Here the CDR3 DNA reads TGTGCCAGCACGTTGCGCGGGAGGGCTAATGAGCAGTTCTGC.

This clonotype was counted ten times or more. The V gene is TRBV7-2, the J gene TRBJ2-1; D is unclear. Trimming stripped 1 base from V and 10 bases from J, with 11 bases between. The V gene's germline CDR1 is SGHTA and CDR2 FQGNSA. This CDR3 is built from 13 residues. CDR3 coding DNA: TGTGCCAGCAGCTTAGACCCCCATGGGGAGCAGTTCTTC. This encodes CASSLDPHGEQFF.

In its sample, this clonotype was seen many times. This rearrangement joins TRBV27 to TRBJ2-7, with TRBD1 matching 8 bases. V was clipped by 7 bases and J by 5 bases; unmatched bases: 7. CDR3 length: 13 residues. Germline loops: CDR1 MNHEY, CDR2 SMNVEV (reference sequence). The CDR3 loop is CASTWTGSNEQYF. In DNA, the CDR3 is TGTGCCAGCACCTGGACAGGGTCGAACGAGCAGTACTTC.

The genes are TRBV28 and TRBJ2-7, with 7 nucleotides matching TRBD1. V lost 3 bases, J lost 10 bases, and 12 bases stayed unmatched. In germline, CDR1 is MDHEN, CDR2 SYDVKM. The CDR3 is 14 residues long. CDR3 sequence (DNA): TGTGCCAGCAGTTTCGACAGGGTGAGCCTGGTACAGTACTTC. Amino acid sequence: CASSFDRVSLVQYF.

Only a few counts were recorded for this clonotype. The chain is built from TRBV7-6 and TRBJ1-4; D remains unclear. The CDR3 is 14 residues long. Germline CDR1 is SGHVS and CDR2 is FNYEAQ. Trimming left V 0 bases short and J 7 bases short, with 9 bases between. CDR3 nucleotides: TGTGCCAGCAGCTTAGCGCGAGGGAGTGAAAAACTGTTTTTT. Its translation is CASSLARGSEKLFF. The entire variable domain, with the rest obtained from reference TRBV7-6 and TRBJ1-4, is as follows: GAGVSQSPRYKVTKRGQDVALRCDPISGHVSLYWYRQALGQGPEFLTYFNYEAQQDKSGLPNDRFSAERPEGSISTLTIQRTEQRDSAMYRCASSLARGSEKLFFGSGTQLSVL.

This clonotype was seen at least ten times. The V gene is TRBV18, the J gene TRBJ2-3, with 7 bases matching TRBD2. V was pared by 3 bases and J by 6 bases, with 3 bases of the junction left unmatched. The germline V gene has CDR1 KGHSH and CDR2 LQKENI. This CDR3 spans 13 amino acids. The DNA for the CDR3 is TGTGCCAGCTCACCCGGGACTACCGATACGCAGTATTTT. Translated: CASSPGTTDTQYF.

The DNA for the CDR3 is TGTGCCAGTAGTACCTCCCCAACACAGGGGACCCAGTACTTC. It is translated as CASSTSPTQGTQYF. The V gene is TRBV19, the J gene TRBJ2-5; D perhaps matches TRBD1 (6 bases). The V end lost 4 bases, the J end lost 7 bases, and 16 bases lay between the germline ends. The CDR3 consists of 14 residues. Germline V gene data show CDR1 as LNHDA and CDR2 as SQIVND (reference sequence).

The J gene is TRBJ2-3, the V gene TRBV3-1; TRBD2 matches 11 bases. J gave up 3 bases and V 3 bases, and 11 bases lay outside the gene matches. Germline CDR1 reads LGHDT; CDR2 reads YNNKEL (reference sequence). The CDR3 length is 18 residues. The DNA of the CDR3 is TGTGCCAGCAGCCACCTCACTAGCGGGAGAGCCACTACAGATACGCAGTATTTT. This gives the protein CASSHLTSGRATTDTQYF.

This clonotype was observed a few times. The chain uses TRBV7-2 and TRBJ2-7; D perhaps matches TRBD2 (5 bases). Trimming removed 4 bases at V and 7 bases at J, with 14 bases between. The germline CDR1 and CDR2 sequences are SGHTA and FQGNSA. CDR3 size: 13 residues. The CDR3 DNA reads TGTGCCAGCAGCTCCGGACTGGTGGGAGAGCAGTACTTC. Its translation is CASSSGLVGEQYF. The whole variable domain, remainder taken from reference TRBV7-2 and TRBJ2-7, is GAGVSQSPSNKVTEKGKDVELRCDPISGHTALYWYRQSLGQGLEFLIYFQGNSAPDKSGLPSDRFSAERTGGSVSTLTIQRTQQEDSAVYLCASSSGLVGEQYFGPGTRLTVT.

This CDR3 reads CASSGDSGIQQYF. The CDR3 DNA follows: TGTGCCAGCAGTGGGGACTCAGGGATCCAGCAGTACTTC. V gene TRBV2 combines with J gene TRBJ2-5; weak D call: TRBD2 (6 bases). The CDR3 consists of 13 residues. V shed 4 bases and J shed 11 bases, with 17 bases lying between them. In germline, CDR1 is SNHLY, CDR2 FYNNEI. Drawing the rest from reference TRBV2 and TRBJ2-5, the complete variable domain is EPEVTQTPSHQVTQMGQEVILRCVPISNHLYFYWYRQILGQKVEFLVSFYNNEISEKSEIFDDQFSVERPDGSNFTLKIRSTKLEDSAMYFCASSGDSGIQQYFGPGTRLLVL.

This chain connects TRBV7-9 to TRBJ1-1; D is ambiguous. Germline lookup yields CDR1 SEHNR and CDR2 FQNEAQ (reference sequence). The CDR3 has 14 residues. With 10 bases removed from V and 0 bases from J, the gap between germline ends came to 15 bases. The CDR3 DNA is TGTGCCATTACATCGGGGATCATGAACACTGAAGCTTTCTTT. Translation gives CAITSGIMNTEAFF.

V and J are TRBV5-5 and TRBJ1-4; D remains ambiguous. Trimming removed 2 bases from V and 0 bases from J, with 5 bases in between. The CDR3 sequence is 14 residues long. Germline V gene data show CDR1 as SGHKS and CDR2 as YYEKEE (reference sequence). The CDR3 DNA follows: TGTGCCAGCAGCTTACAGCCAACTAATGAAAAACTGTTTTTT. Protein: CASSLQPTNEKLFF.

There are many counts of this clonotype. The chain uses TRBV7-9 and TRBJ2-1, with D tentatively TRBD2 (6 bases). The CDR3 sequence is 16 residues long. Trimming took off 1 base at V and 4 bases at J, with 14 bases between the two ends. Germline V gives CDR1 SEHNR, CDR2 FQNEAQ (reference sequence). CDR3 protein: CASSLVGGGPYNEQFF. CDR3 sequence (DNA): TGTGCCAGCAGCTTAGTTGGGGGAGGCCCGTACAATGAGCAGTTCTTC.

The rearrangement joins TRBV29-1 to TRBJ2-1; 10 bases map to TRBD1. V shed 5 bases, J shed 10 bases, and the junction held 11 bases outside the gene matches. Germline V gene lookup returns CDR1 SQVTM and CDR2 ANQGSEA. The CDR3 is 14 residues long. Here the CDR3 reads CSVTPGQGPYEQFF. DNA for the CDR3: TGCAGCGTTACCCCGGGACAGGGGCCTTACGAGCAGTTCTTC.

Ten or more counts support this clonotype. The chain carries TRBV29-1 and TRBJ1-2; D possibly corresponds to TRBD1 (5 bases). Germline CDR1 and CDR2: SQVTM and ANQGSEA. Deletions cut 8 bases from V and 4 bases from J, with 14 bases between. The CDR3 sequence is 12 residues long. CDR3 coding DNA: TGCAGCTCTCTAGGGGCTGTCTATGGCTACACCTTC. This gives the protein CSSLGAVYGYTF.